Below, 25 T cell receptor beta chains from the same sample are listed, as sequenced in a study of T cells after yellow fever vaccination (dated by TCRdb to between 2017 and 2020). Libraries were made using 5' RACE. Sequencing relied on an Illumina HiSeq 2500. Starting from the raw public reads, TCRdb applied fastp trimming at Q25, assembled clones with MiXCR and retained in-frame beta chains. Entries that share a CDR3 protein sequence are merged under the most common genes and DNA. The sample table shows around 100,000 distinct CDR3 sequences, and around 8.6% are seen once. The ten largest clones take up over 25% of the sample. The treatment or condition label here, explained by the study, means: live attenuated yellow fever vaccine strain. Sample: CD8+ T cells sorted from PBMCs, taken 45 days after the yellow fever booster vaccination. These receptors originate from a man aged 25 to 45 who received the YFV17D yellow fever vaccine.

This clonotype has a count of ten or more. CDR3: CASSTSGEYEQYF. The CDR3 DNA is TGTGCCAGCAGTACTAGCGGGGAATACGAGCAGTACTTC. The chain has TRBV3-1 and TRBJ2-7, with TRBD2 identical over 10 bases. Trimming took 6 bases from V and 4 from J; bases not matched to a gene: 3. The CDR3 is 13 amino acids. CDR1 is LGHDT, CDR2 YNNKEL, per germline (reference sequence).

This clonotype has a count of ten or more. The chain has TRBV10-3 and TRBJ2-7; D might be TRBD1 or TRBD2, each matching 5 bases. The CDR3 length is 12 residues. Germline assignment: CDR1 ENHRY and CDR2 SYGVKD. V was clipped by 8 bases and J by 2 bases, with 10 bases between them. Here the CDR3 reads CAIGGTTYEQYF. CDR3 DNA: TGTGCCATCGGGGGAACCACCTACGAGCAGTACTTC.

Notes on this clonotype: Given a much more abundant clone one base away, this may be a read error. The chain combines TRBV5-4 with TRBJ1-2; 7 bases fit TRBD1. This CDR3 region has 14 residues. In germline, CDR1 is SGHNT, CDR2 YYREEE (reference sequence). J gave up 8 bases and V 5 bases, and 12 bases lay outside the gene matches. CDR3 sequence reads: CASRSDRAHIGYTF. The CDR3, as DNA: TGTGCCAGCAGATCAGACAGGGCCCATATCGGCTACACCTTC. Variable domain in full (rest from reference TRBV5-4 and TRBJ1-2): ETGVTQSPTHLIKTRGQQVTLRCSSQSGHNTVSWYQQALGQGPQFIFQYYREEENGRGNFPPRFSGLQFPNYSSELNVNALELDDSALYLCASRSDRAHIGYTFGSGTRLTVV.

This clonotype showed up many times. The V call is TRBV20-1, the J call TRBJ2-3; the match to TRBD2 covers 9 bases. The CDR3 runs 15 residues. Trimming removed 5 bases from V and 5 bases from J; junction bases left unmatched: 11. Germline V CDR1 and CDR2: DFQATT, SNEGSKA (reference sequence). CDR3 loop: CSAGGAGGRIDTQYF. DNA of the CDR3: TGCAGTGCTGGAGGGGCGGGAGGGCGAATAGATACGCAGTATTTT.

The chain joins TRBV3-1 to TRBJ2-1; possibly TRBD1 for D (5 bases). The germline gives CDR1 LGHDT, CDR2 YNNKEL (reference sequence). V lost 0 bases, J lost 12 bases, and 18 bases lay in between. The CDR3 spans 15 residues. The DNA for the CDR3 is TGTGCCAGCAGCCAAGATTGGGTTAATGAGCAGGGGCAGTTCTTC. This codes for CASSQDWVNEQGQFF.

This clonotype was counted at least ten times. The chain links TRBV7-2 to TRBJ1-5, with D hard to call. The CDR3 extends over 15 amino acids. From germline, CDR1 is SGHTA and CDR2 FQGNSA. V was shortened by 5 bases and J by 0 bases, with 11 bases between the two germline ends. The CDR3 DNA follows: TGTGCCAGCAGCCCGGGAGATTATAGCAATCAGCCCCAGCATTTT. This translates into CASSPGDYSNQPQHF.

This clonotype was counted many times. V usage is TRBV19 and J usage is TRBJ1-2; the D is unclear. The CDR3 extends over 10 amino acids. Germline values: CDR1 LNHDA, CDR2 SQIVND (reference sequence). The V and J ends lost 1 base and 8 bases respectively, with 2 bases between them. CDR3: CASSIVGYTF. The DNA for the CDR3 is TGTGCCAGTAGTATAGTCGGCTACACCTTC.

This clonotype was counted ten times or more. The rearrangement joins TRBV7-2 to TRBJ2-2; 12 nucleotides align to TRBD1. This CDR3 is 21 amino acids long. With V trimmed by 4 bases and J by 7 bases, 22 bases remained unmatched. Germline V gene data show CDR1 as SGHTA and CDR2 as FQGNSA. CDR3 sequence reads: CASSWPTEYQRDRGLDGELFF. The CDR3 coding sequence is TGTGCCAGCAGCTGGCCGACTGAGTATCAACGGGACAGGGGGCTGGACGGGGAGCTGTTTTTT.

This sequence joins TRBV12-3 or TRBV12-4 and TRBJ2-7, with D tentatively TRBD1 (6 bases). Trimming stripped 3 bases from V and 5 bases from J, with 14 bases between. This CDR3 region has 14 residues. In DNA, the CDR3 is TGTGCCAGCAGTTTGTCGGGACACTTTGACGAGCAGTACTTC. Protein: CASSLSGHFDEQYF.

This clonotype was seen at least ten times. This chain links TRBV6-5 with TRBJ2-7; 7 nucleotides agree with TRBD1. V was clipped by 6 bases and J by 1 base; unmatched bases: 6. This CDR3 spans 14 amino acids. CDR1 and CDR2 from the germline V gene are MNHEY and SVGAGI. The CDR3 spells CASSRRDSSYEQYF. The CDR3 coding sequence is TGTGCCAGCAGCCGCCGGGACAGTTCCTACGAGCAGTACTTC.

There are many counts of this clonotype. The chain joins TRBV20-1 to TRBJ2-1, with 13 bases that match TRBD2. The J segment lost 6 bases and the V segment lost 4 bases, leaving 3 bases of the junction unmatched. CDR1 and CDR2 from the germline V gene are DFQATT and SNEGSKA (reference sequence). The CDR3 spans 14 residues. In DNA, the CDR3 is TGCAGTGCTATAAGACTAGCGGGAGGCAATGAGCAGTTCTTC. Protein sequence: CSAIRLAGGNEQFF.

This clonotype was seen at least ten times. The chain joins TRBV27 to TRBJ2-7; D is unclear. The CDR3 consists of 11 residues. The germline gives CDR1 MNHEY, CDR2 SMNVEV (reference sequence). Deletions cut 3 bases from V and 5 bases from J, with 5 bases between. DNA of the CDR3: TGTGCCAGCAGTTTTGGGGACGAGCAGTACTTC. This encodes CASSFGDEQYF.

Only one count was recorded for this clonotype. A much larger clone sits a single nucleotide away, making a read error possible. The V and J genes are TRBV10-1 and TRBJ2-1; a possible D gene is TRBD1 (5 bases). The CDR3 is 16 residues long. CDR1 is WNHNN, CDR2 SYGVQD, per germline (reference sequence). This CDR3 reads CASSDAEDTSYNKQFF. In nucleotides, the CDR3 is TGCGCCAGCAGTGATGCAGAGGACACCTCCTACAATAAGCAGTTCTTC.

This clonotype was detected ten times or more. The DNA for the CDR3 is TGCAGCGTCACAGCTAGCGGGACTTCCTACGAGCAGTACTTC. Translating gives CSVTASGTSYEQYF. The rearrangement joins TRBV29-1 to TRBJ2-7, with TRBD2 matching 9 bases. The CDR3 is 14 residues long. With V trimmed by 6 bases and J by 1 base, 7 bases remained unmatched. The germline gives CDR1 SQVTM, CDR2 ANQGSEA.

This chain links TRBV25-1 with TRBJ2-3; TRBD1 aligns across 8 bases. Germline CDR1 and CDR2: MGHDK and SYGVNS. With V trimmed by 5 bases and J by 4 bases, 5 bases remained unmatched. This CDR3 has 14 amino acids. DNA of the CDR3: TGTGCCAGCAGTCCCGGACAGGGAGCAGATACGCAGTATTTT. Translation gives CASSPGQGADTQYF.

There are many counts of this clonotype. The chain is built from TRBV7-9 and TRBJ2-7, with D unresolved. CDR3 length: 12 amino acids. Germline V gene data show CDR1 as SEHNR and CDR2 as FQNEAQ (reference sequence). Trimming removed 2 bases at V and 5 bases at J, with 7 bases between. The CDR3 nucleotides read TGTGCCAGCAGCTTAAGAGAAGACGAGCAGTACTTC. This codes for CASSLREDEQYF.

The V gene is TRBV19, the J gene TRBJ2-1; the D gene could be TRBD1 or TRBD2 (5 bases each). This CDR3 is built from 14 residues. Trimming pared 5 bases from V and 6 bases from J, leaving 14 bases between. Germline CDR1 and CDR2: LNHDA and SQIVND (reference sequence). The CDR3 spells CASSFGMGPNEQFF. CDR3 coding DNA: TGTGCCAGTAGTTTCGGGATGGGACCCAATGAGCAGTTCTTC.

This clonotype was detected ten times or more. The V gene is TRBV29-1, the J gene TRBJ2-1, with a tentative D call TRBD2 (6 bases). V was trimmed by 4 bases and J by 1 base, leaving 11 bases between them. Germline V lookup: CDR1 SQVTM, CDR2 ANQGSEA. This CDR3 has 14 amino acids. The CDR3 DNA reads TGCAGCGTTGGTAATAGCGGATCCTACAATGAGCAGTTCTTC. As protein: CSVGNSGSYNEQFF.

This clonotype has ten or more counts. The V call is TRBV29-1, the J call TRBJ2-7; D might be TRBD1 (6 bases). V was clipped by 4 bases and J by 5 bases, with 18 bases between them. In germline, CDR1 is SQVTM, CDR2 ANQGSEA. The CDR3 length is 14 residues. For the CDR3, the DNA is TGCAGCGTTGGTGGGGGCTTGCCGCGGGACGAGCAGTACTTC. Translated, it gives CSVGGGLPRDEQYF.

This rearrangement joins TRBV4-3 to TRBJ1-1, with D possibly TRBD1 on 5 matching bases. This CDR3 has 20 amino acids. CDR1 and CDR2 from the germline V gene are LGHNA and YSLEER. Trimming pared 0 bases from V and 0 bases from J, leaving 23 bases between. DNA for the CDR3: TGCGCCAGCAGCCAAGATAGAGAGTATGGGGCGGTGGGCGTGAACACTGAAGCTTTCTTT. This codes for CASSQDREYGAVGVNTEAFF.

The sample holds many counts of this clonotype. CDR3 protein: CASSQAAGGSYEQYF. As DNA, the CDR3 is TGTGCCAGCAGCCAAGCTGCGGGAGGCTCCTACGAGCAGTACTTC. This chain links TRBV3-1 with TRBJ2-7; TRBD2 agrees at 8 bases. Germline-derived CDR1 and CDR2 are LGHDT and YNNKEL (reference sequence). J was trimmed by 0 bases and V by 1 base; bases with no gene match: 2. The CDR3 contains 15 residues.

This clonotype occurred a few times. This chain uses TRBV2 with TRBJ2-7; 7 bases fit TRBD2. This CDR3 region has 14 residues. Per germline, CDR1 SNHLY and CDR2 FYNNEI. The ends lost 7 bases at V and 3 bases at J; junction bases unmatched: 9. This chain's CDR3 is CASTGGPGHYEQYF. The CDR3 bases are TGTGCCAGCACGGGAGGTCCGGGTCACTACGAGCAGTACTTC.

This clonotype has a count of ten or more. V gene TRBV27 combines with J gene TRBJ2-5, with 9 bases lining up with TRBD2. CDR3 length: 14 residues. Germline CDR1 MNHEY, CDR2 SMNVEV (reference sequence). V trimming: 3 bases; J trimming: 7 bases; junction bases outside the gene matches: 6. CDR3 sequence (DNA): TGTGCCAGCAGTTTGCGGGAGGGCCGGGCGACCCAGTACTTC. Translating gives CASSLREGRATQYF.

The chain couples TRBV7-6 to TRBJ1-5; the D gene is possibly TRBD1 (6 bases). V lost 5 bases and J lost 1, with 15 bases in between. Germline CDR1 reads SGHVS; CDR2 reads FNYEAQ. This CDR3 region has 16 residues. CDR3 sequence (DNA): TGTGCCAGCAGCCCAGGGGCTGGGGGGAGCAATCAGCCCCAGCATTTT. Its translation is CASSPGAGGSNQPQHF.

This clonotype showed up many times. V gene TRBV5-1 combines with J gene TRBJ2-7; D is ambiguous. Looked up from germline, CDR1 is SGHRS and CDR2 is YFSETQ. Trimming shortened V by 3 bases and J by 5 bases, and 15 bases separated the two germline ends. CDR3 length equals 14 residues. CDR3: CASSSLGHEDEQYF. In nucleotides, the CDR3 is TGCGCCAGCAGCTCCCTGGGTCACGAAGACGAGCAGTACTTC.